The 5 T cell receptor beta chains listed next were all sequenced from one sample in a study of OX40 agonist ivuxolimab in advanced cancers. The method was immunoSEQ multiplex PCR; TCRdb's version includes in-frame clones alone and lacks a portion of them. This sample has around 63,000 clones, with approximately 80% found just once. The source material was CD4+ or CD8+ T cells sorted from blood, sampled in a trial of the OX40 agonist ivuxolimab. The receptors come from an adult with an advanced solid tumor such as melanoma, head and neck, liver or kidney cancer.

The chain recombines TRBV7-9 with TRBJ2-1; D is unclear. Germline values: CDR1 SEHNR, CDR2 FQNEAQ (reference sequence). This CDR3 region has 14 residues. V was trimmed by 11 bases and J by 0 bases, leaving 14 bases between them. The CDR3 region is CAYDRLDSYNEQFF. The CDR3 coding sequence is TGTGCCTACGATAGGCTAGACTCCTACAATGAGCAGTTCTTC.

The chain links TRBV15 to TRBJ2-1; D possibly corresponds to TRBD2 (5 bases). The CDR3 is 15 amino acids. Per germline, CDR1 LNHNV and CDR2 YYDKDF (reference sequence). Trimming stripped 5 bases from V and 0 bases from J, with 11 bases between. DNA of the CDR3: TGTGCCACCAGCGGACTCCCTGGCTCCTACAATGAGCAGTTCTTC. It specifies CATSGLPGSYNEQFF.

The chain links TRBV28 to TRBJ2-1; D perhaps matches TRBD2 (6 bases). Between the trimmed V and J ends, which lost 5 bases and 7 bases, there was a span of 24 bases. The CDR3 sequence is 17 residues long. Germline V gene lookup returns CDR1 MDHEN and CDR2 SYDVKM. The CDR3 here is CASSANGDGSQMNEQFF. CDR3 sequence (DNA): TGTGCCAGCAGTGCAAACGGGGACGGGAGCCAGATGAATGAGCAGTTCTTC.

The rearrangement links TRBV19 to TRBJ2-5; 7 nucleotides align to TRBD1. V gave up 5 bases and J gave up 1 base; unmatched junction bases: 4. CDR1 is LNHDA, CDR2 SQIVND, per germline (reference sequence). There are 14 residues in the CDR3. CDR3 loop: CASSPRQGQETQYF. CDR3 nucleotides: TGTGCCAGTAGTCCCCGACAGGGCCAAGAGACCCAGTACTTC.

The gene calls are TRBV6-1 and TRBJ2-2; D call uncertain. The CDR3 has 13 amino acids. The V and J ends lost 4 bases and 6 bases respectively, with 9 bases between them. Germline values: CDR1 MNHNS, CDR2 SASEGT. The DNA for the CDR3 is TGTGCCAGCAGTGGGGGAAGGGCCGGGGAGCTGTTTTTT. Amino acid sequence: CASSGGRAGELFF.